Each of the 25 T cell receptor beta chains below was sequenced from the same sample in a study of T-cell memory formation after mild COVID-19. A single record per CDR3 protein comes from TCRdb applying MiXCR to the 5' RACE reads. Here the sample spans 190,000 or so distinct CDR3 sequences, over 9.5% being singletons. Sequencing was performed on PBMCs or a T cell subset sorted from them (not recorded which). The receptors shown here come from a man between 18 and 35 years old who had mild COVID-19 (a few samples of this study predate the infection). Cell type and time point are not known.

The chain links TRBV7-2 to TRBJ1-1, with a tentative D call TRBD1 (5 bases). In germline, CDR1 is SGHTA, CDR2 FQGNSA. V was clipped by 5 bases and J by 10 bases, with 17 bases between them. The CDR3 sequence is 13 residues long. CDR3 DNA: TGTGCCAGCAGCCTCAGGGTTGGTCGGGCAGCTTTCTTT. Its protein is CASSLRVGRAAFF.

The CDR3 reads CASSPIQGGTEAFF. CDR3 nucleotides: TGTGCCAGCTCGCCAATACAGGGGGGCACTGAAGCTTTCTTT. This sequence joins TRBV18 and TRBJ1-1; 8 nucleotides line up with TRBD1. The trim removed 6 bases at V and 4 bases at J, leaving 7 bases unmatched. Germline V gene sequence: CDR1 KGHSH, CDR2 LQKENI. The CDR3 loop spans 14 amino acids.

The CDR3 here is CASSRSGGDETQYF. The CDR3 DNA sequence: TGTGCCAGCAGTAGGTCGGGGGGCGATGAGACCCAGTACTTC. The J gene is TRBJ2-5, the V gene TRBV6-1, with a weak D call TRBD2 (7 bases). This CDR3 region has 14 residues. V lost 5 bases and J lost 5, with 15 bases in between. Germline lookup yields CDR1 MNHNS and CDR2 SASEGT.

The rearrangement joins TRBV29-1 to TRBJ2-2; D is undetermined. V was pared by 4 bases and J by 3 bases, with 3 bases between. The CDR3 is made up of 11 amino acids. CDR1 and CDR2 (germline): SQVTM, ANQGSEA. The CDR3 bases are TGCAGCGTTGCCGACACCGGGGAGCTGTTTTTT. This gives the protein CSVADTGELFF.

This chain uses TRBV5-1 with TRBJ1-1, with D hard to call. CDR1 and CDR2 from the germline V gene are SGHRS and YFSETQ. V was pared by 1 base and J by 4 bases, with 11 bases between. The CDR3 runs 14 residues. The CDR3 loop reads CASSLTTTLTEAFF. DNA for the CDR3: TGCGCCAGCAGCTTGACGACCACTCTCACTGAAGCTTTCTTT.

This clonotype was seen repeatedly, ten times or more. This chain joins TRBV5-6 and TRBJ2-7; D unclear. The CDR3 is 11 amino acids. The germline CDR1 and CDR2 sequences are SGHDT and YYEEEE. V dropped 1 base and J dropped 5 bases, with 4 bases sitting between them. The CDR3 DNA is TGTGCCAGCAGCTTGTACCACGAGCAGTACTTC. Its translation is CASSLYHEQYF.

The chain has TRBV6-6 and TRBJ1-2; D is ambiguous. The germline CDR1 and CDR2 sequences are MNHNY and SVGAGI (reference sequence). Trimming left V 8 bases short and J 11 bases short, with 27 bases between. The CDR3 spans 15 residues. The CDR3 reads CASYQWKQPPFDYTF. CDR3 bases: TGTGCCAGCTACCAGTGGAAACAACCCCCTTTTGATTACACCTTC.

The chain recombines TRBV9 with TRBJ2-5, with D unresolved. The CDR3 length is 13 residues. The V end was cut by 7 bases, the J end by 5 bases, with 15 bases between. The germline V gene encodes CDR1 SGDLS and CDR2 YYNGEE. CDR3 amino acids: CASALTNEETQYF. In DNA, the CDR3 is TGTGCCAGCGCACTTACCAACGAGGAGACCCAGTACTTC.

This clonotype appeared a few times. V usage is TRBV27 and J usage is TRBJ1-4; D perhaps matches TRBD1 (6 bases). The CDR3 covers 13 residues. Trimming took 1 base from V and 13 from J, leaving 13 bases between them. Germline assignment: CDR1 MNHEY and CDR2 SMNVEV (reference sequence). The CDR3 nucleotides read TGTGCCAGCAGTTTATTTGGGGGGCACGGACTGTTTTTT. Protein product: CASSLFGGHGLFF. The variable domain in full, with the rest retrieved from reference TRBV27 and TRBJ1-4, is EAQVTQNPRYLITVTGKKLTVTCSQNMNHEYMSWYRQDPGLGLRQIYYSMNVEVTDKGDVPEGYKVSRKEKRNFPLILESPSPNQTSLYFCASSLFGGHGLFFGSGTQLSVL.

This clonotype was counted between two and nine times. The CDR3 region is CASSDGPLPEAFF. The CDR3 bases are TGTGCCAGCAGCGACGGCCCGCTCCCTGAAGCTTTCTTT. The gene calls are TRBV7-2 and TRBJ1-1; D not resolved. This CDR3 contains 13 residues. The V end was cut by 5 bases, the J end by 6 bases, with 13 bases between. Germline V gene lookup returns CDR1 SGHTA and CDR2 FQGNSA.

In this sample, this clonotype turned up a few times. The rearrangement joins TRBV9 to TRBJ1-1; no clear D gene. This CDR3 comprises 16 residues. Germline V lookup: CDR1 SGDLS, CDR2 YYNGEE. The V end lost 4 bases, the J end lost 1 base, and 17 bases lay between the germline ends. CDR3 protein: CASSPQVDVSNTEAFF. As DNA, the CDR3 is TGTGCCAGCAGCCCCCAGGTGGACGTATCGAACACTGAAGCTTTCTTT.

This clonotype was recorded a few times. In nucleotides, the CDR3 is TGCGCCAGCAGCGTGGGACCCAATCTGGACAATGAGCAGTTCTTC. Translating gives CASSVGPNLDNEQFF. The V call is TRBV5-1, the J call TRBJ2-1; possibly TRBD1 or TRBD2 for D (5 bases each). The germline gives CDR1 SGHRS, CDR2 YFSETQ. Between the trimmed V and J ends, which lost 4 bases and 5 bases, there was a span of 16 bases. This CDR3 is 15 amino acids long.

This clonotype appeared many times. The rearrangement links TRBV5-1 to TRBJ2-5; 11 bases match TRBD2. Germline V lookup: CDR1 SGHRS, CDR2 YFSETQ. The junction had 2 bases not matched to a gene; V was cut back by 0 bases and J by 4 bases. The CDR3 runs to 15 residues. In nucleotides, the CDR3 is TGCGCCAGCAGCTTGGGACTAGCGGGGTTAGAGACCCAGTACTTC. Residues: CASSLGLAGLETQYF.

The V call is TRBV20-1, the J call TRBJ2-3; no clear D. CDR3 length equals 11 residues. CDR1 is DFQATT, CDR2 SNEGSKA, per germline (reference sequence). The V end lost 6 bases, the J end lost 4 bases, and 8 bases lay between the germline ends. CDR3 in amino acids: CSAPTADTQYF. In DNA form, the CDR3 reads TGCAGTGCCCCCACGGCAGATACGCAGTATTTT.

The rearrangement joins TRBV29-1 to TRBJ1-1; 7 bases align to TRBD1. Germline CDR1 is SQVTM and CDR2 is ANQGSEA. The CDR3 length is 14 residues. Trimming cost V 5 bases and J 5 bases; bases outside gene matches: 11. The CDR3 spells CSVMRDSGETEAFF. DNA of the CDR3: TGCAGCGTTATGAGGGACAGTGGGGAGACTGAAGCTTTCTTT. The full variable domain, in which reference TRBV29-1 and TRBJ1-1 provide the parts outside the CDR3, is SAVISQKPSRDICQRGTSLTIQCQVDSQVTMMFWYRQQPGQSLTLIATANQGSEATYESGFVIDKFPISRPNLTFSTLTVSNMSPEDSSIYLCSVMRDSGETEAFFGQGTRLTVV.

This clonotype was observed a handful of times. V gene TRBV9 combines with J gene TRBJ1-3, with D perhaps TRBD1 (6 bases). This CDR3 has 17 residues. Germline assignment: CDR1 SGDLS and CDR2 YYNGEE. V lost 0 bases to trimming and J lost 3 bases, with 16 bases between them. Written as DNA, the CDR3 is TGTGCCAGCAGCGTAGCTCTAGCAGGCAGGGGTGGAAACACCATATATTTT. Translating it yields CASSVALAGRGGNTIYF.

The chain joins TRBV20-1 to TRBJ2-5, with TRBD2 matching over 12 bases. The CDR3 totals 13 residues. Per the germline V gene, CDR1 is DFQATT and CDR2 is SNEGSKA (reference sequence). This CDR3 reads CRLAGGIQETQYF. CDR3 DNA: TGCAGGCTAGCGGGGGGGATCCAAGAGACCCAGTACTTC.

This clonotype was observed a handful of times. The V and J genes are TRBV7-9 and TRBJ1-1; the match to TRBD1 covers 9 bases. CDR3 length: 16 residues. The germline V gene has CDR1 SEHNR and CDR2 FQNEAQ (reference sequence). Losses at the gene ends were 5 bases for V and 7 bases for J; bases not matched to a gene: 14. The CDR3 DNA reads as TGTGCCAGCAGCCTCGGGACAGGGAGGTTGAGCGGTGAAGCTTTCTTT. It yields the protein CASSLGTGRLSGEAFF.

This chain joins TRBV28 and TRBJ2-7, with D unresolved. This CDR3 contains 11 residues. In germline, CDR1 is MDHEN, CDR2 SYDVKM. The ends were cut back, 8 bases at V and 2 bases at J, with 7 bases in the middle. CDR3 sequence (DNA): TGTGCCAGCGCAGGCGCCTACGAGCAGTACGTC. Its translation is CASAGAYEQYV.

This rearrangement joins TRBV12-3 or TRBV12-4 to TRBJ2-3; 10 bases map to TRBD2. CDR3 length: 15 residues. With V trimmed by 4 bases and J by 6 bases, 7 bases remained unmatched. The CDR3 DNA sequence: TGTGCCAGCAGTTACAGAAGCGGGGGGGCCGATACGCAGTATTTT. Its translation: CASSYRSGGADTQYF.

The chain recombines TRBV5-1 with TRBJ2-1; D is undetermined. Germline V gene lookup returns CDR1 SGHRS and CDR2 YFSETQ. The CDR3 covers 13 residues. Trimming took 4 bases from V and 0 from J, leaving 5 bases between them. CDR3 region: CASSTSSYNEQFF. The CDR3 DNA reads as TGCGCCAGCAGCACAAGCTCCTACAATGAGCAGTTCTTC.

Many counts were recorded for this clonotype. The V gene is TRBV20-1, the J gene TRBJ2-7, with D uncertain. CDR1 and CDR2 from the germline V gene are DFQATT and SNEGSKA (reference sequence). The V and J ends lost 0 bases and 2 bases respectively, with 8 bases between them. The CDR3 has 13 residues. In DNA form, the CDR3 reads TGCAGTGCTAGAGATCCCACTACCTACGAGCAGTACGTC. Encoded protein: CSARDPTTYEQYV.

At least ten counts were recorded for this clonotype. The CDR3, as DNA: TGCAGTGCTCGGATGGAGGCAGGGGGTAAGCAGTACGTC. Protein sequence: CSARMEAGGKQYV. The chain recombines TRBV20-1 with TRBJ2-7, with TRBD1 matching over 7 bases. This CDR3 contains 13 residues. Germline V CDR1 and CDR2: DFQATT, SNEGSKA (reference sequence). V shed 5 bases and J 8 bases; nucleotides not matched to a gene: 12.

This clonotype occurred a few times. J is TRBJ2-2 and V is TRBV24-1; 9 nucleotides match TRBD2. The CDR3 loop spans 15 amino acids. Germline values: CDR1 KGHDR, CDR2 SFDVKD. Germline trimming cut 6 bases from V and 6 bases from J; bases unmatched to any gene: 7. CDR3 residues: CATSPAGGPAGELFF. CDR3 DNA sequence: TGTGCCACCAGTCCGGCGGGGGGGCCGGCCGGGGAGCTGTTTTTT.

This clonotype was picked up a small number of times. This chain joins TRBV18 and TRBJ2-1; D is uncertain. In germline, CDR1 is KGHSH, CDR2 LQKENI. V shed 6 bases and J shed 10 bases, with 16 bases lying between them. The CDR3 spans 13 residues. The CDR3 reads CASSPSEPDEQFF. The CDR3 nucleotides read TGTGCCAGCTCTCCCTCCGAACCAGACGAGCAGTTCTTC.